The clone carrying this TCR beta chain turned up a few times. As yet, its antigen is unknown. As it was prepared, the TCRbeta library received unique molecular identifiers. TCRdb recomputed calls from the PCR reads with MiXCR, one row per CDR3 protein. Of around 700,000 distinct CDR3 sequences in the sample, about 12% were seen once. This specimen comes from a study of T-cell reconstitution after alpha-beta-depleted transplantation in children. Study-wide results and limits: Where some patients showed high TCRbeta diversity at day 60, it came from recipient T cells and thymic progenitors that had survived. Reportedly, alpha-beta T cells present about two months post-transplant originated from several hundred expanded clones of graft origin. Counts and diversity of T cells one year after transplant came mostly from newly produced T cells.

Sequences were derived from PBMCs, sampled before TCRalphabeta/CD19-depleted stem cell transplant. The receptor comes from a girl between 2 and 10 years old with congenital amegakaryocytic thrombocytopenia, due to receive a stem cell transplant.

The CDR3 is CSVIGTGSSYEQYF. In nucleotides, the CDR3 is TGCAGCGTTATAGGGACGGGGAGCTCCTACGAGCAGTACTTC. V usage is TRBV29-1 and J usage is TRBJ2-7, with D perhaps assigned TRBD1 or TRBD2 (5 bases each). CDR1 is SQVTM, CDR2 ANQGSEA, per germline. The CDR3 consists of 14 residues. V gave up 5 bases and J gave up 0 bases, with 14 bases separating them.